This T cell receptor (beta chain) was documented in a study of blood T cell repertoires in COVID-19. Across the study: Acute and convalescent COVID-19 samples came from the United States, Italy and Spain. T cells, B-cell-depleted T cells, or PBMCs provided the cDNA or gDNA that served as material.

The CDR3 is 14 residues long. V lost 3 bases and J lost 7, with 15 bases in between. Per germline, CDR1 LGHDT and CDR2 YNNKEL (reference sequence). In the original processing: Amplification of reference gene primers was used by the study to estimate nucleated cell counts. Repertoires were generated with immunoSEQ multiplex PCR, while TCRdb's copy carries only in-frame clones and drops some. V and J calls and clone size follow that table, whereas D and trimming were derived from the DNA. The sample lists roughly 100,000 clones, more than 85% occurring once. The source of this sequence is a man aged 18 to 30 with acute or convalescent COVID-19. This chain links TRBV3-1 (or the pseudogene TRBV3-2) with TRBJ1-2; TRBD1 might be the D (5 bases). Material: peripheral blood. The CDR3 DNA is TGTGCCAGCAGCCAGGAGGGACGCGTGTCTGGCTACACCTTC. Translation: CASSQEGRVSGYTF.